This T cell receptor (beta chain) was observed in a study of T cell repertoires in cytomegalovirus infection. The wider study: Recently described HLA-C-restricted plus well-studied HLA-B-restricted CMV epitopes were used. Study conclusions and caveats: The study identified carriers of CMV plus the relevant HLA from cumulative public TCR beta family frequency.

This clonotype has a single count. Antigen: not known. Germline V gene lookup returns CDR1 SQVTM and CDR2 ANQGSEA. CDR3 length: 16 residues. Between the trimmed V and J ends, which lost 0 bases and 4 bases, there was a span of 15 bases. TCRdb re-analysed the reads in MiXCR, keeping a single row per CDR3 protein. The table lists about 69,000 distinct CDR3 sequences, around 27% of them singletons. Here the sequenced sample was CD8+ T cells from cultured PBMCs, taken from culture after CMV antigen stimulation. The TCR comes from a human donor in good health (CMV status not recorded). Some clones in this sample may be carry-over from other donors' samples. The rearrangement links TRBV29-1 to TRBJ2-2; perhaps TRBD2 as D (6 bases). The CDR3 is CSVEDPGEGTTGELFF. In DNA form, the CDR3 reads TGCAGCGTTGAAGATCCGGGAGAGGGGACCACCGGGGAGCTGTTTTTT.